These 32 T cell receptor beta chains share one sample of origin, sequenced in a study of T cells after yellow fever vaccination. TCRdb re-called the 5' RACE reads through MiXCR, storing one row per CDR3 protein. Of 350,000 to 550,000 distinct CDR3 sequences in the sample, about 19% are singletons; the top ten hold over 15%. The sample was PBMCs, taken before the yellow fever booster vaccination. The receptor set was obtained from a man aged 18 to 30 who received the YFV17D yellow fever vaccine.

The sample holds a few counts of this clonotype. The chain is built from TRBV10-3 and TRBJ2-5; 10 bases match TRBD2. The CDR3 totals 14 residues. J gave up 5 bases and V 4 bases, and 4 bases lay outside the gene matches. Germline V gene sequence: CDR1 ENHRY, CDR2 SYGVKD. CDR3 amino acids: CAISVTSGSETQYF. DNA of the CDR3: TGTGCCATCAGTGTGACTAGCGGGTCGGAGACCCAGTACTTC.

The chain combines TRBV5-6 with TRBJ2-3; D is unclear. This CDR3 is 15 amino acids long. CDR1 is SGHDT and CDR2 is YYEEEE in the germline V gene. Trimming took 1 base from V and 0 from J, leaving 9 bases between them. For the CDR3, the DNA is TGTGCCAGCAGCTTGTCTTATTACAGCACAGATACGCAGTATTTT. The encoded protein is CASSLSYYSTDTQYF.

This clonotype occurred many times. The chain links TRBV7-2 to TRBJ2-2; D is possibly TRBD1 (5 bases). Per germline, CDR1 SGHTA and CDR2 FQGNSA. The CDR3 has 15 residues. V lost 4 bases, J lost 4 bases, and 13 bases lay in between. For the CDR3, the DNA is TGTGCCAGCAGCTGGGCTATTAGGGGCACCGGGGAGCTGTTTTTT. It yields the protein CASSWAIRGTGELFF.

V and J are TRBV20-1 and TRBJ2-7; perhaps TRBD1 as D (5 bases). Per the germline V gene, CDR1 is DFQATT and CDR2 is SNEGSKA (reference sequence). The ends were cut back, 7 bases at V and 3 bases at J, with 10 bases in the middle. CDR3 length: 11 amino acids. The CDR3: CSVSGNYEQYF. The CDR3 coding sequence is TGCAGTGTCTCAGGGAACTACGAGCAGTACTTC.

There are a few counts of this clonotype. The chain is built from TRBV7-3 and TRBJ2-5; 8 nucleotides align to TRBD2. This CDR3 region has 13 residues. CDR1 is SGHTA and CDR2 is FQGTGA in the germline V gene. Losses at the gene ends were 8 bases for V and 5 bases for J; bases not matched to a gene: 7. The CDR3 DNA is TGTGCCAGCGGGGTAGCGGGGCGGGAGACCCAGTACTTC. Translation: CASGVAGRETQYF. Based on the CDR3 plus reference TRBV7-3 and TRBJ2-5, the full variable domain is GAGVSQTPSNKVTEKGKYVELRCDPISGHTALYWYRQSLGQGPEFLIYFQGTGAADDSGLPNDRFFAVRPEGSVSTLKIQRTERGDSAVYLCASGVAGRETQYFGPGTRLLVL.

There are a few counts of this clonotype. The genes are TRBV10-3 and TRBJ2-7; no reliable D call. Trimming cost V 4 bases and J 1 base, with 5 bases left between them. Per germline, CDR1 ENHRY and CDR2 SYGVKD. The CDR3 is 12 amino acids. The CDR3: CAISGGSYEQYV. CDR3 nucleotides: TGTGCCATCAGTGGGGGATCCTACGAGCAGTACGTC.

The chain links TRBV27 to TRBJ2-7, with a possible D match to TRBD2 (6 bases). The CDR3 has 14 amino acids. V was shortened by 9 bases and J by 4 bases, with 19 bases between the two germline ends. The germline gives CDR1 MNHEY, CDR2 SMNVEV (reference sequence). In DNA, the CDR3 is TGTGCCAGTTCTGCGGGGCCCCTGCCGTACGAGCAGTACTTC. This codes for CASSAGPLPYEQYF.

J is TRBJ2-4 and V is TRBV24-1, with D hard to call. Per the germline V gene, CDR1 is KGHDR and CDR2 is SFDVKD. V lost 5 bases and J lost 0, with 10 bases in between. This CDR3 spans 15 amino acids. CDR3: CATSAGDLAKNIQYF. CDR3 sequence (DNA): TGTGCCACCAGTGCTGGCGATTTAGCCAAAAACATTCAGTACTTC.

This clonotype was seen ten or more times. This chain connects TRBV7-2 to TRBJ2-7; possibly TRBD1 or TRBD2 for D (6 bases each). The CDR3 loop spans 13 amino acids. Trimming left V 5 bases short and J 6 bases short, with 14 bases between. Germline V gene lookup returns CDR1 SGHTA and CDR2 FQGNSA. CDR3 protein: CASSLRGVREQYF. The CDR3 DNA is TGTGCCAGCAGCCTAAGGGGGGTCCGCGAGCAGTACTTC.

This chain connects TRBV10-3 to TRBJ1-1; 9 nucleotides match TRBD1. The CDR3 contains 15 residues. Germline V gene data show CDR1 as ENHRY and CDR2 as SYGVKD. With V trimmed by 4 bases and J by 1 base, 4 bases remained unmatched. CDR3 in amino acids: CAISGDRARNTEAFF. In DNA, the CDR3 is TGTGCCATCAGTGGGGACAGGGCCCGGAACACTGAAGCTTTCTTT.

This sequence joins TRBV7-2 and TRBJ2-2, with 8 bases matching TRBD2. The V gene's germline CDR1 is SGHTA and CDR2 FQGNSA. V dropped 8 bases and J dropped 4; count of bases not matched to a gene: 15. The CDR3 is 17 amino acids. In DNA, the CDR3 is TGTGCCAGCCTCCCGGCTGTAGCGGGGCCTGGCACCGGGGAGCTGTTTTTT. Encoded protein: CASLPAVAGPGTGELFF.

This chain links TRBV7-2 with TRBJ2-5; D gene unclear. This CDR3 spans 13 amino acids. Trimming stripped 1 base from V and 3 bases from J, with 6 bases between. Germline V gives CDR1 SGHTA, CDR2 FQGNSA. Here the CDR3 DNA reads TGTGCCAGCAGCTTAGTCTGGAAAGAGACCCAGTACTTC. Protein: CASSLVWKETQYF.

The chain has TRBV29-1 and TRBJ2-5, with TRBD1 identical over 9 bases. Per germline, CDR1 SQVTM and CDR2 ANQGSEA. CDR3 length: 14 amino acids. V lost 4 bases to trimming and J lost 5 bases; unmatched junction nucleotides: 8. CDR3 region: CSVVNRGHSETQYF. In DNA form, the CDR3 reads TGCAGCGTTGTGAACAGGGGGCATTCGGAGACCCAGTACTTC.

The chain recombines TRBV20-1 with TRBJ2-1, with 7 bases aligning to TRBD2. Trimming cost V 6 bases and J 7 bases; bases outside gene matches: 12. This CDR3 has 14 amino acids. The germline CDR1 and CDR2 sequences are DFQATT and SNEGSKA (reference sequence). CDR3 nucleotide sequence: TGCAGTGCGACCCCCTTGGGGGGGGGGAATGAGCAGTTCTTC. This gives the protein CSATPLGGGNEQFF.

This clonotype came up a few times. This rearrangement joins TRBV4-1 to TRBJ2-4, with 14 positions matching TRBD2. V lost 3 bases and J lost 10; bases outside the gene matches: 17. From germline, CDR1 is MGHRA and CDR2 YSYEKL. This CDR3 has 19 amino acids. For the CDR3, the DNA is TGCGCCAGCAGCCAGGGAATCGCCGGGACTAGCGGGGGATATCAGATTCAGTACTTC. It is translated as CASSQGIAGTSGGYQIQYF.

This clonotype appeared a few times. The genes are TRBV6-2 or TRBV6-3 and TRBJ2-2; D unclear. This CDR3 contains 14 residues. The germline V gene has CDR1 MNHEY and CDR2 SVGEGT. The V end was cut by 5 bases, the J end by 7 bases, with 14 bases between. This CDR3 is CASSPTSSIGELFF. The CDR3 nucleotides are TGTGCCAGCAGTCCCACCAGCAGCATCGGGGAGCTGTTTTTT.

The chain has TRBV15 and TRBJ1-1; D is unclear. In germline, CDR1 is LNHNV, CDR2 YYDKDF (reference sequence). The V end lost 1 base, the J end lost 0 bases, and 6 bases lay between the germline ends. CDR3 size: 14 residues. The CDR3 spells CATSRGPLNTEAFF. CDR3 sequence (DNA): TGTGCCACCAGCAGAGGTCCATTGAACACTGAAGCTTTCTTT.

The V call is TRBV6-1, the J call TRBJ2-3; D might be TRBD1 or TRBD2, each matching 6 bases. V was cut by 3 bases and J by 3 bases, with 13 bases left in between. Germline assignment: CDR1 MNHNS and CDR2 SASEGT. The CDR3 loop spans 15 amino acids. The CDR3 loop is CASSENWGATDTQYF. DNA for the CDR3: TGTGCCAGCAGTGAGAACTGGGGGGCGACAGATACGCAGTATTTT.

CDR3 sequence: CASSNQGRSEAFF. The CDR3 DNA follows: TGTGCCAGCAGTAACCAGGGGCGCTCTGAAGCTTTCTTT. The chain is built from TRBV6-5 and TRBJ1-1; a possible D gene is TRBD1 (6 bases). The CDR3 has 13 amino acids. CDR1 and CDR2 (germline): MNHEY, SVGAGI. V lost 5 bases and J 6 bases, leaving 13 bases between the germline ends.

This clonotype has a count of ten or more. The rearrangement uses TRBV11-1 and TRBJ2-7; D is unresolved. The CDR3 extends over 13 amino acids. Germline CDR1 reads SGHAT; CDR2 reads FQDESV (reference sequence). Trimming cost V 0 bases and J 2 bases, with 5 bases left between them. The CDR3 bases are TGTGCCAGCAGCTTAGCTGGGCCCTACGAGCAGTACTTC. It is translated as CASSLAGPYEQYF.

The V gene is TRBV7-2, the J gene TRBJ1-5; D is perhaps TRBD1 (6 bases). V lost 6 bases, J lost 0 bases, and 12 bases lay in between. The germline V gene has CDR1 SGHTA and CDR2 FQGNSA. CDR3 length: 15 amino acids. CDR3 in amino acids: CASSRTVHSNQPQHF. The CDR3 coding sequence is TGTGCCAGCAGTCGGACAGTGCATAGCAATCAGCCCCAGCATTTT.

This clonotype was recorded a few times. J is TRBJ1-2 and V is TRBV7-2; 7 bases align to TRBD1. The CDR3 covers 14 residues. CDR1 is SGHTA and CDR2 is FQGNSA in the germline V gene. With V trimmed by 6 bases and J by 0 bases, 4 bases remained unmatched. The CDR3 loop is CASSLGQPNYGYTF. The CDR3, as DNA: TGTGCCAGCAGTTTGGGACAGCCTAACTATGGCTACACCTTC. Drawing the rest from reference TRBV7-2 and TRBJ1-2, the complete variable domain is GAGVSQSPSNKVTEKGKDVELRCDPISGHTALYWYRQSLGQGLEFLIYFQGNSAPDKSGLPSDRFSAERTGGSVSTLTIQRTQQEDSAVYLCASSLGQPNYGYTFGSGTRLTVV.

The chain joins TRBV7-3 to TRBJ2-3; the match to TRBD2 covers 12 bases. Unmatched junction bases numbered 12, after V lost 5 bases and J lost 6 bases. The germline gives CDR1 SGHTA, CDR2 FQGTGA. This CDR3 has 17 residues. The CDR3, as DNA: TGTGCCAGCAGCCCGACTAGCGGGGGCGTCACGGCCGATACGCAGTATTTT. It specifies CASSPTSGGVTADTQYF.

V usage is TRBV7-9 and J usage is TRBJ1-6, with D perhaps TRBD1 (6 bases). Trimming pared 1 base from V and 10 bases from J, leaving 11 bases between. In germline, CDR1 is SEHNR, CDR2 FQNEAQ (reference sequence). The CDR3 loop spans 14 amino acids. In DNA form, the CDR3 reads TGTGCCAGCAGCTTAGGGGCAGGGGCCTCACCCCTCCACTTT. Amino acid sequence: CASSLGAGASPLHF.

This sequence joins TRBV6-1 and TRBJ2-7, with a weak D call TRBD2 (5 bases). There are 15 residues in the CDR3. Germline V gene sequence: CDR1 MNHNS, CDR2 SASEGT. V was pared by 10 bases and J by 3 bases, with 22 bases between. As DNA, the CDR3 is TGTGCCACCAGACTTGGACTCTTGCCGGGCTACGAGCAGTACTTC. Its translation: CATRLGLLPGYEQYF.

The V and J genes are TRBV6-6 and TRBJ2-2, with a possible D match to TRBD1 (6 bases). V gave up 1 base and J gave up 3 bases, with 9 bases separating them. The CDR3 contains 15 residues. The germline V gene has CDR1 MNHNY and CDR2 SVGAGI (reference sequence). This CDR3 reads CASSYWDTDTGELFF. The CDR3 coding sequence is TGTGCCAGCAGTTACTGGGACACCGACACCGGGGAGCTGTTTTTT.

This clonotype was seen more than once but under ten times. The rearrangement links TRBV12-3 or TRBV12-4 to TRBJ2-5; D unresolved. Trimming took off 5 bases at V and 1 base at J, with 11 bases between the two ends. This CDR3 is built from 14 residues. The CDR3 is CASSPAPVQETQYF. CDR3 nucleotide sequence: TGTGCCAGCAGTCCCGCCCCGGTCCAAGAGACCCAGTACTTC.

This clonotype was seen more than once but under ten times. The V and J genes are TRBV7-3 and TRBJ2-1; D unresolved. There are 14 residues in the CDR3. Germline V CDR1 and CDR2: SGHTA, FQGTGA. V shed 5 bases and J shed 8 bases, with 16 bases lying between them. The CDR3 sequence: CASSRTETLDEQFF. For the CDR3, the DNA is TGTGCCAGCAGCCGAACCGAAACCCTCGATGAGCAGTTCTTC. Full variable domain (missing parts from reference TRBV7-3 and TRBJ2-1): GAGVSQTPSNKVTEKGKYVELRCDPISGHTALYWYRQSLGQGPEFLIYFQGTGAADDSGLPNDRFFAVRPEGSVSTLKIQRTERGDSAVYLCASSRTETLDEQFFGPGTRLTVL.

CDR3 nucleotide sequence: TGCGCCAGCAGCTTGTCCCAGGCCTGGGGCTACACCTTC. As protein: CASSLSQAWGYTF. The chain recombines TRBV5-1 with TRBJ1-2; the D is unclear. Trimming shortened V by 1 base and J by 8 bases, and 12 bases separated the two germline ends. The CDR3 consists of 13 residues. CDR1 and CDR2 from the germline V gene are SGHRS and YFSETQ.

The V gene is TRBV5-8, the J gene TRBJ2-7; D possibly corresponds to TRBD1 (6 bases). The CDR3 contains 12 residues. The germline V gene encodes CDR1 SGHTS and CDR2 YDEGEE. V gave up 2 bases and J gave up 5 bases, with 8 bases separating them. This CDR3 is CASSFHRDEQYF. The CDR3 region has the DNA TGTGCCAGCAGCTTTCACAGGGACGAGCAGTACTTC.

V gene TRBV20-1 combines with J gene TRBJ2-3; 8 nucleotides line up with TRBD1. There are 14 residues in the CDR3. V lost 6 bases to trimming and J lost 0 bases; unmatched junction nucleotides: 5. Germline assignment: CDR1 DFQATT and CDR2 SNEGSKA (reference sequence). In DNA, the CDR3 is TGCAGTGCCGGACAGGGACCTAGCACAGATACGCAGTATTTT. It codes for CSAGQGPSTDTQYF.

The chain joins TRBV20-1 to TRBJ2-5; a weak D match, TRBD2 (6 bases). The CDR3 has 15 residues. Trimming took off 4 bases at V and 5 bases at J, with 20 bases between the two ends. CDR1 and CDR2 (germline): DFQATT, SNEGSKA (reference sequence). In nucleotides, the CDR3 is TGCAGTGCTAAGATTCCCCGGGGGAGCGGGGAGACCCAGTACTTC. Translating it yields CSAKIPRGSGETQYF.